Listed below are T cell receptor beta chains from one sample, sequenced in a study of cytomegalovirus exposure and HLA in healthy donors. Sequenced by immunoSEQ multiplex PCR; TCRdb stores in-frame clones only, minus some. This sample has 150,000 to 200,000 clones, with 80% found just once. Sequencing used PBMCs. These receptors all come from a male donor in good health and CMV-seropositive. The CDR3 runs from the conserved cysteine through the conserved F or W. The order of the fields is V gene, J gene, clone size, D gene, CDR3 length, CDR3 protein. The D gene is left open where the match is weak. Clone size, where shown, is once, few, many, or a class for clones that have expanded.

TRBV7-8	TRBJ1-2	few	TRBD1	15	CASSGGQGASYGYTF
TRBV20-1	TRBJ1-1	few	-	11	CSAPGVSEAFF
TRBV6-1	TRBJ2-7	-	-	11	CASSEGREQYF
TRBV4-1	TRBJ1-4	-	TRBD1	17	CASSQDPPTGTNEKLFF
TRBV13	TRBJ2-1	-	-	14	CASSRRTAYNEQFF
TRBV6-5	TRBJ1-1	few	-	14	CASTSHLRQTEAFF
TRBV4-2	TRBJ2-7	-	TRBD2	18	CASSQDFFGGRRVYEQYF
TRBV6-6	-	-	-	13	CASSSPGPREQYF
TRBV2	TRBJ1-4	-	TRBD1	15	CASRMTGRRDEKLFF
TRBV11-2	TRBJ2-2	-	TRBD2	16	CASSLRGLAGDGELFF
TRBV6-5	TRBJ2-7	-	TRBD2	15	CASSLGLAASYEQYF
TRBV27	TRBJ1-4	-	-	16	CASSSMKGVMNEKLFF
TRBV19	TRBJ2-5	few	-	13	CASSMARGETQYF
TRBV7-2	TRBJ2-7	-	-	13	CASSLERRERQYF
TRBV29-1	TRBJ1-2	-	TRBD1	14	CSVDRDRVIYGYTF
TRBV27	TRBJ2-1	few	-	13	CASSFPMGDEQFF
TRBV11-3	TRBJ1-3	few	-	14	CASSSTYSGNTIYF
TRBV2	TRBJ2-7	few	TRBD2	15	CASRDWREMSYEQYF
TRBV6-5	TRBJ2-5	-	TRBD2	15	CASSPGLAVEGTQYF
TRBV5-6	TRBJ2-5	-	-	15	CASSLEMDYQETQYF
TRBV28	TRBJ2-5	-	-	13	CASSFRQLREQYF
TRBV27	TRBJ2-7	-	-	14	CASSLGGVPYEQYF
TRBV6-6	TRBJ2-7	-	-	13	CASTPSVGYEQYF
TRBV10-3	TRBJ1-1	-	TRBD1	15	CAISESGGASTEAFF
TRBV9	TRBJ2-2	-	-	13	CASSVDTTGELFF
TRBV7-8	TRBJ2-3	-	-	12	CASSSYRDTQYF
TRBV29-1	TRBJ2-3	-	TRBD1	16	CSVEDWGQAHTDTQYF
TRBV9	TRBJ1-6	-	-	14	CASSVAGSNSPLHF
TRBV27	TRBJ2-1	-	TRBD2	16	CASSRLAGARVNEQFF
TRBV5-6	TRBJ2-1	-	TRBD2	17	CASSNLAGGLGYNEQFF
TRBV5-1	TRBJ2-7	-	-	13	CASSLTSSYEQYF
TRBV19	TRBJ2-7	few	TRBD2	15	CASSNPASGDYEQYF
TRBV10-3	TRBJ2-7	few	TRBD2	14	CAISPAGADHEQYF
TRBV19	TRBJ1-1	-	-	13	CASSIDPYTEAFF
TRBV5-4	TRBJ2-1	-	TRBD2	16	CASSLAGAEGFNEQFF
TRBV5-6	TRBJ2-3	-	TRBD2	19	CASSTGTSGTELSTDTQYF
TRBV23-1	TRBJ2-5	few	-	18	CASSQPGRKGPAKETQYF
TRBV27	TRBJ2-5	-	-	14	CASSAGGIQETQYF
TRBV9	TRBJ2-7	-	TRBD2	18	CASSPRLAGGPAGYEQYF
TRBV2	TRBJ1-2	-	TRBD1	13	CACSQGAFYGYTF
TRBV6-6	TRBJ2-6	-	-	15	CASSSGPTGANVLTF
TRBV27	TRBJ1-6	-	-	16	CASRPSRLAPNSPLHF
TRBV10-3	TRBJ2-2	-	TRBD2	16	CATAQTGGRNTGELFF
TRBV6-1	TRBJ1-5	-	-	14	CASSDHQANQPQHF
TRBV19	TRBJ2-1	-	TRBD2	15	CASSISSGLGGEQFF
TRBV5-4	TRBJ2-7	-	TRBD1	14	CASSHGQGRYEQYF
TRBV7-2	TRBJ2-7	few	-	14	CASSSVAATYEQYF
TRBV19	TRBJ2-3	-	-	14	CASSMGSSTDTQYF
TRBV6-5	TRBJ1-1	-	TRBD1	15	CASSPGTGGRTEAFF
TRBV29-1	TRBJ2-7	-	-	12	CSVEAGSYEQYF
TRBV5-4	TRBJ2-1	few	TRBD2	17	CASSSPTSGRKGNEQFF
TRBV7-8	TRBJ2-1	-	TRBD2	15	CASRHTSGIENEQFF
TRBV4-2	TRBJ1-3	-	TRBD1	15	CASSPRTGAGNTIYF
TRBV30	TRBJ2-3	once	-	14	CAWSVRLLNGTQYF
TRBV30	TRBJ1-6	-	-	14	CAWRSPGSNSPLHF
TRBV4-2	TRBJ1-1	-	TRBD1	15	CASSEPRTGGLEAFF
TRBV30	TRBJ1-1	once	-	14	CAWSGGQSLTEAFF
TRBV7-9	TRBJ1-1	-	-	13	CASSFPGNTEAFF
TRBV6-5	TRBJ2-7	-	-	15	CASSYSSASSYEQYF